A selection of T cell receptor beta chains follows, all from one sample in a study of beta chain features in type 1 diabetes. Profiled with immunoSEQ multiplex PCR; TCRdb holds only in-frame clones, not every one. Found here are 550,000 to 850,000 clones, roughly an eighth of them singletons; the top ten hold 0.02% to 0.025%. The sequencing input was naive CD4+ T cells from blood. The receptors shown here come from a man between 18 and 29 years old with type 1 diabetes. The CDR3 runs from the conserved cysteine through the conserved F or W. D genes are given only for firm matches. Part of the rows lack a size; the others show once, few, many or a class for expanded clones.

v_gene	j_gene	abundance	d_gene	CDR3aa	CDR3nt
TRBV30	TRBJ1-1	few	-	CAWSGTRTVAGAFF	TGTGCCTGGAGTGGTACAAGGACAGTGGCTGGGGCTTTCTTT
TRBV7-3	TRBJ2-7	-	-	CASSRQGLSEQYF	TGTGCCAGCAGCAGACAGGGACTGAGTGAGCAGTACTTC
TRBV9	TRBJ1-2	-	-	CASSVAYGYTF	TGTGCCAGCAGCGTCGCCTATGGCTACACCTTC
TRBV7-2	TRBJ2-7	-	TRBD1	CASSPTGTGPYEQYF	TGTGCCAGCAGTCCCACCGGGACAGGGCCTTACGAGCAGTACTTC
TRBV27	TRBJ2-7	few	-	CASSLRGVNYEQYF	TGTGCCAGCAGTTTAAGAGGGGTCAACTACGAGCAGTACTTC
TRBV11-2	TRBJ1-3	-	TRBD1	CASSPVGQANPSGNTIYF	TGTGCCAGCAGCCCAGTGGGACAGGCGAACCCGTCTGGAAACACCATATATTTT
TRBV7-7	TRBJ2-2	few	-	CASSLSRSMGTGELFF	TGTGCTAGCAGCTTAAGCAGGAGCATGGGGACCGGGGAGCTGTTTTTT
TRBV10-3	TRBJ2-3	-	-	CAIYTDGADTQYF	TGTGCCATTTACACTGACGGGGCAGATACGCAGTATTTT
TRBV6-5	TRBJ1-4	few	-	CASSFDEKLFF	TGTGCCAGCAGTTTCGATGAAAAACTGTTTTTT
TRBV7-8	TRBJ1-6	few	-	CASSRIDLNSPLHF	TGTGCCAGCAGCCGAATAGACCTGAATTCACCCCTCCACTTT